Sequencing of this T cell receptor (beta chain) was carried out in a study of blood T cell repertoires in COVID-19. Overall study: Samples representing acute and convalescent COVID-19 were sourced from the United States, Italy and Spain.

In the original workflow: Amplification from reference gene primers served as the basis for estimated nucleated cell counts. Clones were sequenced by immunoSEQ multiplex PCR, and TCRdb holds only the in-frame ones, with some missing. V and J calls and clone size are as listed in that table; D and trimming were resolved from the DNA. Here the sample spans 70,000 to 90,000 clones, approximately 79% being singletons. The length of the CDR3 is 14 residues. CDR1 and CDR2 from the germline V gene are MGHRA and YSYEKL. Trimming left V 5 bases short and J 4 bases short, with 14 bases between. V usage is TRBV4-1 and J usage is TRBJ1-2; D might be TRBD1 (5 bases). Material: peripheral blood. The source of this sequence is a man in his 70s with acute or convalescent COVID-19. Here the CDR3 DNA reads TGCGCCAGCAGCGAAGGAGCGGGGGGCTATGGCTACACCTTC. As protein: CASSEGAGGYGYTF.